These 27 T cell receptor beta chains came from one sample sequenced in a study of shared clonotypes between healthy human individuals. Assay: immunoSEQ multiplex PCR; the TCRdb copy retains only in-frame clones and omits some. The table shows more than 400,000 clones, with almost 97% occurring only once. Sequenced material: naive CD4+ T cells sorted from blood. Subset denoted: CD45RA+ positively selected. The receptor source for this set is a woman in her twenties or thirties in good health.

CDR3 nucleotides: TGTGCCAGCAGTCCGTGGGGCTTTTCTCACCCAGATACGCAGTATTTT. This gives the protein CASSPWGFSHPDTQYF. The rearrangement uses TRBV5-4 and TRBJ2-3; weak D call: TRBD1 (5 bases). With 5 bases removed from V and 4 bases from J, the gap between germline ends came to 20 bases. Germline V gene data show CDR1 as SGHNT and CDR2 as YYREEE (reference sequence). The CDR3 consists of 16 residues.

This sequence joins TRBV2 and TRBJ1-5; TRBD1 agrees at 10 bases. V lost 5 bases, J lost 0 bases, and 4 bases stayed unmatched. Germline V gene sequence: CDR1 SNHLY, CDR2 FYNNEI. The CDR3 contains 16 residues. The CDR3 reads CASSRDRGLSNQPQHF. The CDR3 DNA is TGTGCCAGCAGTCGAGACAGGGGGCTTAGCAATCAGCCCCAGCATTTT. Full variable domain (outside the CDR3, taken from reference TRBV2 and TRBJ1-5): EPEVTQTPSHQVTQMGQEVILRCVPISNHLYFYWYRQILGQKVEFLVSFYNNEISEKSEIFDDQFSVERPDGSNFTLKIRSTKLEDSAMYFCASSRDRGLSNQPQHFGDGTRLSIL.

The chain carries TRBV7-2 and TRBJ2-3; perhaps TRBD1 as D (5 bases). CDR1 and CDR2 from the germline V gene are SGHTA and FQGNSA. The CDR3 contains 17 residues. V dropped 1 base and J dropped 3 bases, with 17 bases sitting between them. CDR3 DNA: TGTGCCAGCAGCTTAGATCGTCAGGGTAGGGGAACAGATACGCAGTATTTT. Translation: CASSLDRQGRGTDTQYF.

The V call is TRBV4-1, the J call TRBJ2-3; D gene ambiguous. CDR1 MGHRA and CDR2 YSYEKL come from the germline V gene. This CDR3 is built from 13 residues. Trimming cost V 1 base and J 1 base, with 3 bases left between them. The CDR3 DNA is TGCGCCAGCAGCCAAGCGGGCACAGATACGCAGTATTTT. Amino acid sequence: CASSQAGTDTQYF.

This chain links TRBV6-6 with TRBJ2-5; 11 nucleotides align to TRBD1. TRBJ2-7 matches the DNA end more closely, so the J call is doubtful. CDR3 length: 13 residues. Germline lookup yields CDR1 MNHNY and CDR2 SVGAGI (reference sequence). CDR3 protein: CASIGTGGYEQYF. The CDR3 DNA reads TGTGCCAGCATAGGGACAGGGGGGTACGAGCAGTACTTC.

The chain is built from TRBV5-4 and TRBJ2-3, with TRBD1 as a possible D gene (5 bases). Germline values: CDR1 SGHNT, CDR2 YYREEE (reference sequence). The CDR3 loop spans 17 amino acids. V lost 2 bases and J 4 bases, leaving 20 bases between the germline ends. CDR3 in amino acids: CASSFGPGSLGADTQYF. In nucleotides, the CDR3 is TGTGCCAGCAGCTTTGGGCCAGGGTCTTTAGGAGCAGATACGCAGTATTTT.

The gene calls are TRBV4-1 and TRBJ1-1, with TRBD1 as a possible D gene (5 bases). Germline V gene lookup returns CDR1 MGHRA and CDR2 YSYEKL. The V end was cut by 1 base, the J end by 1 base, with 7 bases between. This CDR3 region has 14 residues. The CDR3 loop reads CASSQVGGNTEAFF. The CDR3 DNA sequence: TGCGCCAGCAGCCAAGTGGGGGGGAACACTGAAGCTTTCTTT.

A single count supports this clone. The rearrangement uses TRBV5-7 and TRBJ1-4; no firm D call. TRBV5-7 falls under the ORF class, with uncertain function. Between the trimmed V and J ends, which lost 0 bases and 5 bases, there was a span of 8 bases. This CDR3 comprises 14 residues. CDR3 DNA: TGTGCCAGCAGCTTGGGTGTGAAAAATGAAAAACTGTTTTTT. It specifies CASSLGVKNEKLFF.

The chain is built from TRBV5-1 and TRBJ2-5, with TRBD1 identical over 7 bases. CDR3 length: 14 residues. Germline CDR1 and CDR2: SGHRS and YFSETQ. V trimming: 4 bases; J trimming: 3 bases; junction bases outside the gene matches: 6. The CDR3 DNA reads TGCGCCAGCAGCAGGGACAGTAACAAAGAGACCCAGTACTTC. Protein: CASSRDSNKETQYF.

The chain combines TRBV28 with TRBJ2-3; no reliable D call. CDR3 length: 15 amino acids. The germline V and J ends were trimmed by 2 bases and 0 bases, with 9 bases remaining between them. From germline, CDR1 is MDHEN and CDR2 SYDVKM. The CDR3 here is CASSLVGTSTDTQYF. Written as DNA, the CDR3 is TGTGCCAGCAGTTTAGTGGGTACGAGCACAGATACGCAGTATTTT.

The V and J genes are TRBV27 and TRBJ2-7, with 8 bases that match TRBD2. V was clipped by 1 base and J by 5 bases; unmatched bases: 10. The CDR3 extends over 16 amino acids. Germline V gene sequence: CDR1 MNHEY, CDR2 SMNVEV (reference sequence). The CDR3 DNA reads TGTGCCAGCAGTTTATTCGCTAGTAGCGGGAATCACGAGCAGTACTTC. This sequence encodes CASSLFASSGNHEQYF.

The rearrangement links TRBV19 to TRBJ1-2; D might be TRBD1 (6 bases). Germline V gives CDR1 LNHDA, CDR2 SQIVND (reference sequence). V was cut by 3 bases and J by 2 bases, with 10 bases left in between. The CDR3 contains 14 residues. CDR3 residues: CASSMGTGNYGYTF. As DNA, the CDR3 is TGTGCCAGTAGTATGGGTACAGGGAACTATGGCTACACCTTC.

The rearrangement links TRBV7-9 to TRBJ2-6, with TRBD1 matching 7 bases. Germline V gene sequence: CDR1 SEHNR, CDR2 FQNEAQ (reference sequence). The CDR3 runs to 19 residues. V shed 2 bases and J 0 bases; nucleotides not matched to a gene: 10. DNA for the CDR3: TGTGCCAGCAGCTTACTCGACAGGGACCAAAACTCTGGGGCCAACGTCCTGACTTTC. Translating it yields CASSLLDRDQNSGANVLTF. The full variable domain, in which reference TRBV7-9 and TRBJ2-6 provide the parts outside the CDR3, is DTGVSQNPRHKITKRGQNVTFRCDPISEHNRLYWYRQTLGQGPEFLTYFQNEAQLEKSRLLSDRFSAERPKGSFSTLEIQRTEQGDSAMYLCASSLLDRDQNSGANVLTFGAGSRLTVL.

CDR3 sequence: CASSSGRQTNEKLFF. The CDR3 DNA is TGCGCCAGCAGCTCCGGACGGCAAACTAATGAAAAACTGTTTTTT. This rearrangement joins TRBV5-1 to TRBJ1-4; D gene ambiguous. The CDR3 runs to 15 residues. The V end lost 3 bases, the J end lost 1 base, and 10 bases lay between the germline ends. Germline CDR1 SGHRS, CDR2 YFSETQ.

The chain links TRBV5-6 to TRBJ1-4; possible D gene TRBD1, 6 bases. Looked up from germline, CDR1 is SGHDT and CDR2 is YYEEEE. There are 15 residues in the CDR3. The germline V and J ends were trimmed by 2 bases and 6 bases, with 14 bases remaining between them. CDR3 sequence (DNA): TGTGCCAGCAGCTTTCTGGGGGGCGTTTATGAAAAACTGTTTTTT. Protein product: CASSFLGGVYEKLFF.

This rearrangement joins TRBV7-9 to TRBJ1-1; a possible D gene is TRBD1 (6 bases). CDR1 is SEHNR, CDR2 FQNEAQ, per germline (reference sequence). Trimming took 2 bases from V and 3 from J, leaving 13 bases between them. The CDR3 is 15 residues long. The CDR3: CASSLSRGQDTEAFF. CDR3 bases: TGTGCCAGCAGCTTATCGCGGGGGCAGGACACTGAAGCTTTCTTT.

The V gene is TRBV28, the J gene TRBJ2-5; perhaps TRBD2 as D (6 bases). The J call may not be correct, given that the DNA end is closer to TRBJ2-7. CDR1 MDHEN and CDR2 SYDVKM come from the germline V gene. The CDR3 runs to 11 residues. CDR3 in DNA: TGTGCCAGCAGTGGAGGGTACGAGCAGTACTTC. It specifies CASSGGYEQYF.

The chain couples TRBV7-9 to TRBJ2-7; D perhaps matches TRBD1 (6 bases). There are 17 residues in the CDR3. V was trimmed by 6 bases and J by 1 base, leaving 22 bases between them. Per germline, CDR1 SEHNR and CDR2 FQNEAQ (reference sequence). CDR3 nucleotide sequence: TGTGCCAGCAGACACTTCCCGAACGTGGACAGTTCCTACGAGCAGTACTTC. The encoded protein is CASRHFPNVDSSYEQYF.

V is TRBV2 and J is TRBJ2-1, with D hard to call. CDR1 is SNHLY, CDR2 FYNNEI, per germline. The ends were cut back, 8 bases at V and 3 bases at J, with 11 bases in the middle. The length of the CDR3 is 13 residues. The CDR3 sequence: CASRLISYNEQFF. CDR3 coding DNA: TGTGCCAGCCGTCTAATCAGCTACAATGAGCAGTTCTTC.

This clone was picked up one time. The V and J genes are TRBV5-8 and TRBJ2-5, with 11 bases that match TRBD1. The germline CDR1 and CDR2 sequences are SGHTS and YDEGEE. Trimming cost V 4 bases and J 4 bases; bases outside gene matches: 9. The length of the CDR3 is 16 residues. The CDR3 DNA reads TGTGCCAGCAGCACAGGACAGGGGGCGAGAGTAGAGACCCAGTACTTC. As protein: CASSTGQGARVETQYF.

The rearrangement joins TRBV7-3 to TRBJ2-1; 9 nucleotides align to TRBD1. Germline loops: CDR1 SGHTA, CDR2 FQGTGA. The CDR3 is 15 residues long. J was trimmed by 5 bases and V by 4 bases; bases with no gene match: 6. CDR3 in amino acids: CASSYTGQGNNEQFF. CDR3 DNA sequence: TGTGCCAGCAGCTACACGGGACAGGGTAACAATGAGCAGTTCTTC.

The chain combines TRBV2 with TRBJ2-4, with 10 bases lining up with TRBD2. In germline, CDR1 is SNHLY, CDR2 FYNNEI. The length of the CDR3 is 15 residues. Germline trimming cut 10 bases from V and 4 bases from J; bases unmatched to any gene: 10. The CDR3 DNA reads TGTGCCAACAAGCGGGAGGGGGTCCAAAAAAACATTCAGTACTTC. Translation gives CANKREGVQKNIQYF.

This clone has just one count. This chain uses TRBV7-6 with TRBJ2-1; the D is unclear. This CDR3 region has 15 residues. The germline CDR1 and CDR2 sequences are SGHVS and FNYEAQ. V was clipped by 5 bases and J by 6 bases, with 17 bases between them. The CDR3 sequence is CASSRTHEPFNEQFF. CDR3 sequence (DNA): TGTGCCAGCAGCCGCACCCATGAGCCTTTCAATGAGCAGTTCTTC. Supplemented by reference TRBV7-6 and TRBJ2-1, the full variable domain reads GAGVSQSPRYKVTKRGQDVALRCDPISGHVSLYWYRQALGQGPEFLTYFNYEAQQDKSGLPNDRFSAERPEGSISTLTIQRTEQRDSAMYRCASSRTHEPFNEQFFGPGTRLTVL.

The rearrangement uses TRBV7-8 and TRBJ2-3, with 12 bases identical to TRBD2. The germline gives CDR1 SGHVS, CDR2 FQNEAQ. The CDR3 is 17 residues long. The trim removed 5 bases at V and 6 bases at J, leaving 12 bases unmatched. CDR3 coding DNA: TGTGCCAGCAGCACCCAGGCCGGGACTAGCGGGTGGGATACGCAGTATTTT. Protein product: CASSTQAGTSGWDTQYF.

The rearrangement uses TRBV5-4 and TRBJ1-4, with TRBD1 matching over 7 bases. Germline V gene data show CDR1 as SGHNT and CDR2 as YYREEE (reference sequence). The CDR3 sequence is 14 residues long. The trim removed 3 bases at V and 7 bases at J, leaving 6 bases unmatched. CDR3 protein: CASSSDRLGEKLFF. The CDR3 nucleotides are TGTGCCAGCAGCTCGGACAGGCTGGGTGAAAAACTGTTTTTT. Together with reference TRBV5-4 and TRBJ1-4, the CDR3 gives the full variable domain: ETGVTQSPTHLIKTRGQQVTLRCSSQSGHNTVSWYQQALGQGPQFIFQYYREEENGRGNFPPRFSGLQFPNYSSELNVNALELDDSALYLCASSSDRLGEKLFFGSGTQLSVL.

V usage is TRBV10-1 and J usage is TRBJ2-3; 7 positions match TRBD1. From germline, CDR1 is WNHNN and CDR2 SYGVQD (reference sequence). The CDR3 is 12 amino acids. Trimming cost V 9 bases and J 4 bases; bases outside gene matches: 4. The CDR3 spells CAREDRADTQYF. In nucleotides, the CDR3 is TGCGCCAGGGAAGACAGGGCAGATACGCAGTATTTT.

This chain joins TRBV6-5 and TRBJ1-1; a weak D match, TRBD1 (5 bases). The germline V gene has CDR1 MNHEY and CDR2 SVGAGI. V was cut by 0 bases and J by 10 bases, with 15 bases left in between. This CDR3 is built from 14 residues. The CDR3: CASSYSAGIAGAFF. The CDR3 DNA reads TGTGCCAGCAGTTACTCCGCAGGGATCGCGGGAGCTTTCTTT.